What follows describes a single TCR beta chain. These data belong to a study of blood T cell repertoires in COVID-19. For the study at large: COVID-19 samples collected from the United States, Italy and Spain covered acute and convalescent phases. T cells, B-cell-depleted T cells, or PBMCs supplied cDNA or gDNA.

Source study methods: Amplification of reference gene primers provided the estimated nucleated cell counts. Data came from immunoSEQ multiplex PCR; TCRdb stores just in-frame clones and leaves some out. V and J calls and clone size follow that table, whereas D and trimming were derived from the DNA. The table shows 60,000 to 80,000 clones, with 65% to 90% occurring only once. The CDR3 is made up of 14 amino acids. Trimming at V came to 3 bases and at J to 6 bases, leaving 5 bases not matched to a gene. The germline CDR1 and CDR2 sequences are SGHRS and YFSETQ. This receptor was identified in a man aged 45 to 65 with acute or convalescent COVID-19. Input material: peripheral blood. V is TRBV5-1 and J is TRBJ2-2; 7 bases map to TRBD1. CDR3 protein: CASSSRQGAGELFF. In nucleotides, the CDR3 is TGCGCCAGCAGCTCAAGACAGGGAGCCGGGGAGCTGTTTTTT.